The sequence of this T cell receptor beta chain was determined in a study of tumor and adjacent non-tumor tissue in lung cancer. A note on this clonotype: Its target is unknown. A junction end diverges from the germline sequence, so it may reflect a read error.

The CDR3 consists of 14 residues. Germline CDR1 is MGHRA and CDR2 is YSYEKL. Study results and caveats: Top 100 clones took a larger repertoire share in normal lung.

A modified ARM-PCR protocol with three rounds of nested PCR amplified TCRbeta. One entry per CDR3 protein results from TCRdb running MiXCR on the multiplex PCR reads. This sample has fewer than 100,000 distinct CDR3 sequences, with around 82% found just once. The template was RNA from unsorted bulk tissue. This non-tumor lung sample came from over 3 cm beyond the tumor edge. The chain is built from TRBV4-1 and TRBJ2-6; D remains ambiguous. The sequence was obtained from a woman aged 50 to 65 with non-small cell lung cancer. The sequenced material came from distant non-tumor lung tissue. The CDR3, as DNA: TGCTCCAGCAGCCAAGATTCTGGGATCAACGTCCTGACTTTC. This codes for CSSSQDSGINVLTF.